One and the same sample provided the 15 T cell receptor beta chains below, sequenced in a study of shared clonotypes between healthy human individuals. Naive CD8 populations comprised CD45RO-negative cells positively selected for CCR7, excluding terminally differentiated effector memory CD45RA+ cells. Here immunoSEQ multiplex PCR was the method, and the copy in TCRdb shows in-frame clones only, minus some. This table holds around 640,000 clones, approximately 96% found once. What was sequenced was naive CD8+ T cells sorted from blood. Source of these receptors: a woman in her twenties or thirties in good health.

CDR3 DNA sequence: TGTGCCAGCAGCTTGAGTCTAGCGGCTTACAATGAGCAGTTCTTC. This encodes CASSLSLAAYNEQFF. V usage is TRBV5-6 and J usage is TRBJ2-1; 7 bases are a match to TRBD2. V shed 1 base and J 4 bases; nucleotides not matched to a gene: 5. The CDR3 totals 15 residues. Germline loops: CDR1 SGHDT, CDR2 YYEEEE.

The V and J genes are TRBV9 and TRBJ1-6; a possible D gene is TRBD1 (5 bases). The germline CDR1 and CDR2 sequences are SGDLS and YYNGEE. The CDR3 contains 15 residues. Trimming shortened V by 0 bases and J by 8 bases, and 12 bases separated the two germline ends. In DNA form, the CDR3 reads TGTGCCAGCAGCGTAGCAGGGCCGGGTGATTCACCCCTCCACTTT. Its protein is CASSVAGPGDSPLHF.

This rearrangement joins TRBV19 to TRBJ2-2; D is possibly TRBD2 (7 bases). V lost 0 bases, J lost 1 base, and 9 bases lay in between. The CDR3 spans 16 residues. From germline, CDR1 is LNHDA and CDR2 SQIVND (reference sequence). The CDR3 is CASSIEAGQNTGELFF. In DNA form, the CDR3 reads TGTGCCAGTAGTATAGAAGCGGGACAGAACACCGGGGAGCTGTTTTTT.

The table lists this clone with a count of one. V is TRBV9 and J is TRBJ2-5; D perhaps matches TRBD1 (6 bases). This CDR3 spans 13 amino acids. Per the germline V gene, CDR1 is SGDLS and CDR2 is YYNGEE. Trimming took 3 bases from V and 4 from J, leaving 10 bases between them. The CDR3 loop is CASSEDSGETQYF. The DNA for the CDR3 is TGTGCCAGCAGCGAGGACAGTGGAGAGACCCAGTACTTC.

V is TRBV5-6 and J is TRBJ2-1; no clear D. The CDR3 covers 15 residues. CDR1 is SGHDT, CDR2 YYEEEE, per germline. Trimming pared 0 bases from V and 7 bases from J, leaving 14 bases between. For the CDR3, the DNA is TGTGCCAGCAGCTTGGCCCCCGCCCAACCTAATGAGCAGTTCTTC. Protein sequence: CASSLAPAQPNEQFF.

The V gene is TRBV6-6, the J gene TRBJ2-1, with D tentatively TRBD2 (5 bases). From germline, CDR1 is MNHNY and CDR2 SVGAGI (reference sequence). The CDR3 is 16 amino acids. V was shortened by 7 bases and J by 11 bases, with 27 bases between the two germline ends. CDR3 in amino acids: CASTQMGISEDSQQFF. In DNA form, the CDR3 reads TGTGCCAGCACCCAAATGGGGATTTCGGAGGATTCCCAGCAGTTCTTC.

As concerns this clone: The same CDR3 arises from other DNA sequences in this sample as well. The J gene is TRBJ2-7, the V gene TRBV5-1; D is unclear. CDR3 length: 13 amino acids. V was cut by 0 bases and J by 2 bases, with 6 bases left in between. The germline V gene has CDR1 SGHRS and CDR2 YFSETQ. Here the CDR3 reads CASSLAGTYEQYF. The CDR3 nucleotides are TGCGCCAGCAGCTTGGCCGGAACCTACGAGCAGTACTTC.

The chain couples TRBV18 to TRBJ2-7; D is uncertain. V was cut by 4 bases and J by 5 bases, with 18 bases left in between. CDR3 size: 15 residues. Germline V gene sequence: CDR1 KGHSH, CDR2 LQKENI. This CDR3 is CASSLSSGWHDEQYF. CDR3 nucleotides: TGTGCCAGCTCACTCAGCTCGGGTTGGCACGACGAGCAGTACTTC.

The J gene is TRBJ1-3, the V gene TRBV4-1, with 8 bases lining up with TRBD1. CDR1 and CDR2 (germline): MGHRA, YSYEKL. The CDR3 consists of 17 residues. The J segment lost 4 bases and the V segment lost 0 bases, leaving 8 bases of the junction unmatched. The CDR3 here is CASSQESVTGVGNTIYF. The CDR3 DNA reads as TGCGCCAGCAGCCAAGAAAGCGTGACAGGGGTAGGAAACACCATATATTTT.

This chain joins TRBV7-9 and TRBJ1-1; D gene uncertain. The CDR3 is made up of 11 amino acids. Germline V gene data show CDR1 as SEHNR and CDR2 as FQNEAQ (reference sequence). Trimming stripped 6 bases from V and 4 bases from J, with 6 bases between. CDR3 sequence: CASRVITEAFF. CDR3 DNA: TGTGCCAGCAGGGTGATCACTGAAGCTTTCTTT.

This chain connects TRBV9 to TRBJ2-7; D is possibly TRBD1 (6 bases). This CDR3 spans 14 amino acids. Germline CDR1 is SGDLS and CDR2 is YYNGEE. Trimming cost V 1 base and J 5 bases, with 13 bases left between them. CDR3 region: CASSVTGKGDEQYF. The CDR3 coding sequence is TGTGCCAGCAGCGTAACAGGGAAAGGGGACGAGCAGTACTTC.

The chain couples TRBV27 to TRBJ2-1, with 15 bases lining up with TRBD2. Per germline, CDR1 MNHEY and CDR2 SMNVEV (reference sequence). This CDR3 contains 15 residues. V was pared by 6 bases and J by 12 bases, with 9 bases of the junction left unmatched. As DNA, the CDR3 is TGTGCCAGCAGCATTGGGACTAGCGGGAGGACTGGGCAGTTCTTC. This codes for CASSIGTSGRTGQFF.

V and J are TRBV14 and TRBJ2-1; the D is unclear. Germline values: CDR1 SGHDN, CDR2 FVKESK. Trimming pared 0 bases from V and 4 bases from J, leaving 10 bases between. The CDR3 loop spans 15 amino acids. The CDR3 bases are TGTGCCAGCAGCCAAGATTATTTGGGGTACAATGAGCAGTTCTTC. It specifies CASSQDYLGYNEQFF.

The genes are TRBV6-5 and TRBJ2-2; D may be TRBD2 (5 bases). V lost 3 bases and J 0 bases, leaving 8 bases between the germline ends. The CDR3 has 15 residues. CDR1 and CDR2 (germline): MNHEY, SVGAGI. The CDR3 sequence is CASSYGRTNTGELFF. Here the CDR3 DNA reads TGTGCCAGCAGTTATGGGAGAACGAACACCGGGGAGCTGTTTTTT.

The chain carries TRBV19 and TRBJ2-1, with TRBD2 matching 9 bases. V was clipped by 1 base and J by 6 bases; unmatched bases: 10. The length of the CDR3 is 17 residues. Germline V gene sequence: CDR1 LNHDA, CDR2 SQIVND (reference sequence). The CDR3 nucleotides are TGTGCCAGTAGTATAGTTTTGTGGGCGGGAGGGCCCAATGAGCAGTTCTTC. This encodes CASSIVLWAGGPNEQFF.